The clone carrying this T cell receptor beta chain was picked up one time. The study ran its PCR with 60 Vbeta and 13 Jbeta primers. The method was immunoSEQ multiplex PCR; TCRdb's version includes in-frame clones alone and lacks a portion of them. The data contain 150,000 to 200,000 clones, 80% of them seen just once; the ten biggest clones take up around an eighth. The data belong to a study of cytomegalovirus exposure and HLA in healthy donors. V was shortened by 5 bases and J by 0 bases, with 13 bases between the two germline ends. CDR3 length: 15 residues. The germline V gene has CDR1 SGHTA and CDR2 FQGNSA.

Specimen: PBMCs. The V and J genes are TRBV7-2 and TRBJ1-1, with D hard to call. This clonotype was sampled from a woman in her thirties or forties in good health and CMV-seronegative. CDR3 region: CASSTMTSLNTEAFF. CDR3 bases: TGTGCCAGCAGCACCATGACAAGTTTGAACACTGAAGCTTTCTTT.